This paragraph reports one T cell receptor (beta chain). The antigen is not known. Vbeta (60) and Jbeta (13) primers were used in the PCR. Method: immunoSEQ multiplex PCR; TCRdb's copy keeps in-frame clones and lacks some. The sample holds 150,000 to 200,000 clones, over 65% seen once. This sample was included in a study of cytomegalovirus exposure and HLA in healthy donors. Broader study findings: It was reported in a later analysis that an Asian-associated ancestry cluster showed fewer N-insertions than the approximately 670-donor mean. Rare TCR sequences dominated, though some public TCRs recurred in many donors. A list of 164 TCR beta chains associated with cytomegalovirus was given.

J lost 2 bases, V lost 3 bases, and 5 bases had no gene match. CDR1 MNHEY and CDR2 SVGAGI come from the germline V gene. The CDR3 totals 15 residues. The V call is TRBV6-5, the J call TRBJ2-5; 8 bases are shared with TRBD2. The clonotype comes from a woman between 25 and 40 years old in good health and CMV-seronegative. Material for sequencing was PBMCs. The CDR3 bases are TGTGCCAGCAGTTATGGCAGCGGGAGTCAAGAGACCCAGTACTTC. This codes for CASSYGSGSQETQYF.